A selection of T cell receptor beta chains follows, all from one sample in a study of post-analysis software for immune sequencing data. TCRdb ran MiXCR on the PCR reads and lists one entry per CDR3 protein. This sample has some 800,000 distinct CDR3 sequences, with roughly 50% found just once. Sequencing was done on a sample of blood. These receptors originate from a girl between 10 and 17 years old with multiple sclerosis. CDR3s include the opening cysteine and the closing phenylalanine or tryptophan. D genes are given only for firm matches. Clone size is given for some rows only: seen once, a few or many times, or a class if the clone is expanded.

d_call: TRBD1
j_call: TRBJ1-2
clone_size: .
v_call: TRBV30
cdr3_aa: CAWAHQGDRYTF
cdr3_nt: TGTGCCTGGGCCCATCAGGGGGATCGCTACACCTTC

d_call: .
j_call: TRBJ2-1
clone_size: .
v_call: TRBV5-1
cdr3_aa: CASSLVGKGPYNEQFF
cdr3_nt: TGCGCCAGCAGCTTGGTGGGGAAAGGACCTTACAATGAGCAGTTCTTC

d_call: TRBD1
j_call: TRBJ2-7
clone_size: .
v_call: TRBV20-1
cdr3_aa: CSARDPTGTAYEQYF
cdr3_nt: TGCAGTGCTAGAGACCCAACCGGGACAGCCTACGAGCAGTACTTC

d_call: TRBD1
j_call: TRBJ2-7
clone_size: .
v_call: TRBV4-3
cdr3_aa: CASSQYRDRAYEQYF
cdr3_nt: TGCGCCAGCAGCCAGTACCGGGACAGGGCCTACGAGCAGTACTTC

d_call: TRBD2
j_call: TRBJ2-1
clone_size: .
v_call: TRBV20-1
cdr3_aa: CSARLAGVHEQFF
cdr3_nt: TGCAGTGCTAGGCTAGCGGGAGTCCATGAGCAGTTCTTC

d_call: TRBD1
j_call: TRBJ1-4
clone_size: few
v_call: TRBV7-9
cdr3_aa: CASSSPDRGNEKLFF
cdr3_nt: TGTGCCAGCAGCTCGCCAGACAGGGGTAATGAAAAACTGTTTTTT

d_call: .
j_call: TRBJ1-4
clone_size: .
v_call: TRBV10-3
cdr3_aa: CAIGGTLNEKLFF
cdr3_nt: TGTGCCATAGGTGGGACCTTGAATGAAAAACTGTTTTTT

d_call: .
j_call: TRBJ2-7
clone_size: .
v_call: TRBV4-2
cdr3_aa: CASSQISDGSYEQYF
cdr3_nt: TGTGCCAGCAGCCAAATCTCGGACGGATCCTACGAGCAGTACTTC

d_call: .
j_call: TRBJ2-5
clone_size: .
v_call: TRBV5-1
cdr3_aa: CASSPQWTAVSRKTQYF
cdr3_nt: TGCGCCAGCAGTCCCCAATGGACAGCGGTCAGCAGGAAGACCCAGTACTTC

d_call: TRBD1
j_call: TRBJ2-7
clone_size: .
v_call: TRBV6-6
cdr3_aa: CASSKGQGRPYEQYF
cdr3_nt: TGTGCCAGCAGTAAAGGACAGGGAAGGCCCTACGAGCAGTACTTC

d_call: .
j_call: TRBJ2-3
clone_size: .
v_call: TRBV7-9
cdr3_aa: CASSFDRKTDTQYF
cdr3_nt: TGTGCCAGCAGCTTCGACAGGAAAACAGATACGCAGTATTTT

d_call: TRBD2
j_call: TRBJ2-7
clone_size: .
v_call: TRBV20-1
cdr3_aa: CGAREGFYNEQYF
cdr3_nt: TGCGGTGCTAGGGAGGGCTTCTACAATGAGCAGTACTTC

d_call: .
j_call: TRBJ2-5
clone_size: .
v_call: TRBV7-2
cdr3_aa: CASSLDNQPQYF
cdr3_nt: TGTGCCAGCAGCTTAGACAATCAGCCCCAGTACTTC

d_call: TRBD1
j_call: TRBJ2-7
clone_size: .
v_call: TRBV4-1
cdr3_aa: CASSQSTGVPYEQYF
cdr3_nt: TGCGCCAGCAGCCAATCGACAGGGGTCCCCTACGAGCAGTACTTC

d_call: .
j_call: TRBJ1-4
clone_size: few
v_call: TRBV7-2
cdr3_aa: CASSSRRAGNEKLFF
cdr3_nt: TGTGCCAGCAGCTCCCGACGGGCGGGGAATGAAAAACTGTTTTTT

d_call: TRBD2
j_call: TRBJ2-1
clone_size: few
v_call: TRBV24-1
cdr3_aa: CATSDPSGGAVYNEQFF
cdr3_nt: TGTGCCACCAGTGATCCGTCGGGGGGGGCCGTTTACAATGAGCAGTTCTTC

d_call: .
j_call: TRBJ2-1
clone_size: .
v_call: TRBV6-5
cdr3_aa: CASTRRTDNEQFF
cdr3_nt: TGTGCCAGCACCCGCCGGACAGACAATGAGCAGTTCTTC

d_call: .
j_call: TRBJ2-3
clone_size: .
v_call: TRBV20-1
cdr3_aa: CSAPWVTDTQYF
cdr3_nt: TGCAGTGCTCCGTGGGTCACAGATACGCAGTATTTT

d_call: TRBD1
j_call: TRBJ2-7
clone_size: .
v_call: TRBV4-3
cdr3_aa: CASSQDTQGNYAYEQYF
cdr3_nt: TGCGCCAGCAGCCAGGATACACAGGGGAATTATGCCTACGAGCAGTACTTC

d_call: TRBD1
j_call: TRBJ2-1
clone_size: .
v_call: TRBV4-1
cdr3_aa: CASSHNEAGQGNNEQFF
cdr3_nt: TGCGCCAGCAGCCACAATGAGGCGGGACAGGGAAACAATGAGCAGTTCTTC

d_call: .
j_call: TRBJ1-2
clone_size: few
v_call: TRBV10-2
cdr3_aa: CASSETARVNYGYTF
cdr3_nt: TGCGCCAGCAGTGAAACGGCCAGGGTGAACTATGGCTACACCTTC

d_call: .
j_call: TRBJ1-1
clone_size: few
v_call: TRBV25-1
cdr3_aa: CASSELEAMNTEAFF
cdr3_nt: TGTGCCAGCAGTGAATTGGAAGCAATGAACACTGAAGCTTTCTTT

d_call: TRBD1
j_call: TRBJ1-2
clone_size: .
v_call: TRBV29-1
cdr3_aa: CSVGVRDRGPSRGYTF
cdr3_nt: TGCAGCGTGGGCGTCCGGGACAGGGGTCCAAGTAGAGGCTACACCTTC

d_call: .
j_call: TRBJ2-6
clone_size: many
v_call: TRBV7-2
cdr3_aa: CASSPQLSGANVLTF
cdr3_nt: TGTGCCAGCAGTCCCCAGCTCTCTGGGGCCAACGTCCTGACTTTC

d_call: .
j_call: TRBJ1-1
clone_size: few
v_call: TRBV20-1
cdr3_aa: CSAGGYGFKAFF
cdr3_nt: TGCAGTGCGGGGGGGTACGGGTTTAAAGCTTTCTTT